These T cell receptor beta chains were read from a single sample in a study of blood T cell repertoires in COVID-19. Profiling relied on immunoSEQ multiplex PCR, and the TCRdb table lists in-frame clones only, not all of them. The sample consists of about 140,000 clones, about 74% of them appearing once. Specimen: peripheral blood. The receptors derive from a man aged 50-60 years with acute or convalescent COVID-19. The CDR3 runs from the conserved cysteine through the conserved F or W. D genes are given only for firm matches. Clone size, where shown, is once, few, many, or a class for clones that have expanded.

v_call	j_call	d_call	clone_size	cdr3_aa	cdr3_nt
TRBV29-1	TRBJ2-7	.	.	CSVEDREQYF	TGCAGCGTTGAAGACCGGGAGCAGTACTTC
TRBV6-5	TRBJ1-5	TRBD1	once	CASSFGQGNQPQHF	TGTGCCAGCAGTTTCGGACAGGGCAATCAGCCCCAGCATTTT
TRBV27	TRBJ2-6	TRBD1	.	CASSPRTGSTGANVLTF	TGTGCCAGCAGTCCGCGGACAGGGAGTACAGGGGCCAACGTCCTGACTTTC
TRBV5-4	TRBJ2-3	TRBD2	.	CASSRGVLAGTDTQYF	TGTGCCAGCAGCAGGGGGGTGCTAGCGGGTACAGATACGCAGTATTTT
TRBV4-1	TRBJ1-6	TRBD1	.	CASSYTGTGNSPLHF	TGCGCCAGCAGCTACACCGGGACAGGGAATTCACCCCTCCACTTT
TRBV19	TRBJ2-3	.	.	CASSPPGQGAVTDTQYF	TGTGCCAGTAGTCCCCCGGGACAAGGGGCAGTCACAGATACGCAGTATTTT
TRBV6-5	TRBJ1-1	.	.	CASSHPGGHTEAFF	TGTGCCAGCAGTCACCCCGGAGGTCACACTGAAGCTTTCTTT
TRBV15	TRBJ1-1	.	.	CATSRGGGWVTEAFF	TGTGCCACCAGCAGAGGGGGGGGCTGGGTCACTGAAGCTTTCTTT
TRBV7-9	TRBJ2-5	TRBD2	.	CASSLALSSGGAETQYF	TGTGCCAGCAGCTTAGCTTTGTCTAGCGGGGGAGCGGAGACCCAGTACTTC
TRBV4-2	TRBJ2-1	TRBD2	.	CASSRSGGYNEQFF	TGTGCCAGCAGCCGTAGCGGGGGGTACAATGAGCAGTTCTTC
TRBV12-3/TRBV12-4	TRBJ1-2	.	once	CASSRNYGYTF	TGTGCCAGCAGCCGTAACTATGGCTACACCTTC
TRBV2	TRBJ2-1	TRBD2	.	CASSELAGGGDEQFF	TGTGCCAGCAGTGAACTAGCGGGGGGCGGCGATGAGCAGTTCTTC
TRBV5-1	TRBJ2-1	TRBD1	few	CASSLNRGDEQFF	TGCGCCAGCAGCTTGAACAGGGGCGATGAGCAGTTCTTC
TRBV18	TRBJ1-1	TRBD1	.	CASSTTGTGRRVNTEAFF	TGTGCCAGCTCAACGACCGGGACAGGGAGGCGGGTGAACACTGAAGCTTTCTTT
TRBV9	TRBJ1-3	.	.	CASSVATPKNQLGNTIYF	TGTGCCAGCAGCGTAGCGACACCCAAGAACCAACTGGGAAACACCATATATTTT
TRBV6-5	TRBJ1-2	.	.	CASSWGGQRYYGYTF	TGTGCCAGCAGTTGGGGCGGACAGAGATACTATGGCTACACCTTC
TRBV6-1	TRBJ2-5	.	.	CASSEVAAEGQETQYF	TGTGCCAGCAGTGAAGTGGCAGCCGAGGGCCAAGAGACCCAGTACTTC
TRBV7-8	TRBJ1-3	.	many	CASSLVVFGNTIYF	TGTGCCAGCAGCTTGGTAGTCTTTGGAAACACCATATATTTT
TRBV6-6	TRBJ1-1	.	.	CASSLRVNTEAFF	TGTGCCAGCAGTTTACGGGTGAACACTGAAGCTTTCTTT
TRBV4-2	TRBJ2-2	TRBD2	.	CASSLLTGLAGATELFF	TGTGCCAGCAGCCTATTAACGGGACTAGCGGGGGCCACGGAGCTGTTTTTT
TRBV19	TRBJ1-2	TRBD1	.	CASRGTGDGYTF	TGTGCCAGTAGAGGGACAGGGGATGGCTACACCTTC
TRBV6-4	TRBJ2-3	TRBD2	.	CASSVISSGGLDTQYF	TGTGCCAGCAGTGTCATCTCTAGCGGGGGCCTGGATACGCAGTATTTT
TRBV7-2	TRBJ1-2	TRBD1	.	CASSSGTGGFGYTF	TGTGCCAGCAGCTCCGGGACAGGGGGCTTTGGCTACACCTTC
TRBV9	TRBJ1-3	.	.	CASSVGRSEDTIYF	TGTGCCAGCAGCGTAGGGAGGTCTGAAGACACCATATATTTT
TRBV5-1	TRBJ1-1	TRBD1	.	CASRPTGGDTEAFF	TGCGCCAGCAGACCCACAGGGGGGGATACTGAAGCTTTCTTT
TRBV27	TRBJ1-2	.	.	CASSFLGGSNYGYTF	TGTGCCAGCAGTTTCCTAGGCGGATCTAACTATGGCTACACCTTC
TRBV19	TRBJ1-1	.	.	CASSPQMTGNTEAFF	TGTGCCAGTAGTCCCCAGATGACAGGTAACACTGAAGCTTTCTTT
TRBV5-1	TRBJ1-3	.	.	CASSLAGAKGDTIYF	TGCGCCAGCAGCTTGGCAGGGGCGAAAGGGGACACCATATATTTT
TRBV19	TRBJ1-1	.	few	CASMGGRHINTEAFF	TGTGCCAGTATGGGAGGGAGACACATAAACACTGAAGCTTTCTTT
TRBV5-1	TRBJ2-3	.	.	CASSSGVSMGDTQYF	TGCGCCAGCAGCTCGGGGGTCTCAATGGGGGATACGCAGTATTTT
TRBV2	TRBJ2-5	.	.	CASSGAGAAGETQYF	TGTGCCAGCAGTGGGGCGGGGGCGGCAGGAGAGACCCAGTACTTC
TRBV29-1	TRBJ1-5	.	.	CSVVVQGGSNQPQHF	TGCAGCGTTGTGGTACAGGGTGGCAGCAATCAGCCCCAGCATTTT
TRBV19	TRBJ2-5	.	.	CASSVMARGGEETQYF	TGTGCCAGTAGCGTAATGGCTCGAGGGGGGGAAGAGACCCAGTACTTC
TRBV6-5	TRBJ1-1	.	.	CASGPTQALGEAFF	TGTGCCAGCGGCCCGACACAGGCTCTGGGAGAAGCTTTCTTT
TRBV10-3	TRBJ1-5	TRBD1	.	CAIRQGMGSNQPQHF	TGTGCCATCAGACAGGGGATGGGTAGCAATCAGCCCCAGCATTTT
TRBV5-1	TRBJ2-2	.	.	CASSPEAGVDGELFF	TGCGCCAGCAGCCCGGAGGCAGGGGTTGACGGGGAGCTGTTTTTT
TRBV24-1	TRBJ2-3	.	.	CATSDLLTDTQYF	TGTGCCACCAGTGATTTACTCACAGATACGCAGTATTTT
TRBV14	TRBJ1-2	.	.	CASSSGQNYGYTF	TGTGCCAGCAGCTCTGGACAGAACTATGGCTACACCTTC
TRBV5-4	TRBJ2-1	.	.	CASSLASSAYNEQFF	TGTGCCAGCAGCTTGGCCTCCTCCGCCTACAATGAGCAGTTCTTC
TRBV7-8	TRBJ2-2	TRBD2	once	CASSPGLAGVWNTGELFF	TGTGCCAGCAGCCCAGGACTAGCGGGGGTGTGGAACACCGGGGAGCTGTTTTTT
TRBV11-2	TRBJ2-6	TRBD1	once	CASSLGDRGHGANVLTF	TGTGCCAGCAGCTTAGGGGACAGGGGGCATGGGGCCAACGTCCTGACTTTC